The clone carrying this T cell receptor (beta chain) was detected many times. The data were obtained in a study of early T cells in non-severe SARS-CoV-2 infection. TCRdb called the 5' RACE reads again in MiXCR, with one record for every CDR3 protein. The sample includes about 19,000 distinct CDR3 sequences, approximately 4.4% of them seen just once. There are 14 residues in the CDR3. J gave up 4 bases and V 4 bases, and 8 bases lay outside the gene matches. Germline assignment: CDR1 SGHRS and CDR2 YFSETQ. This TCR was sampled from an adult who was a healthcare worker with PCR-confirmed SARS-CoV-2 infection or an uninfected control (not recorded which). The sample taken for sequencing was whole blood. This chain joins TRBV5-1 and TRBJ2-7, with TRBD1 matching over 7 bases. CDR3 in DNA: TGCGCCAGCAGCCCAGGGACAGTGGTGTACGAGCAGTACTTC. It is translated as CASSPGTVVYEQYF.